A single sample gave rise to the 21 T cell receptor beta chains below, sequenced in a study of cytomegalovirus exposure and HLA in healthy donors. A multiplex PCR was run with 60 Vbeta primers and 13 Jbeta primers. Sequencing used immunoSEQ multiplex PCR; TCRdb keeps in-frame clones, though not all of them. The sample contains over 90,000 clones, approximately 64% of which appear only once. Sequencing used PBMCs. The receptors originated from a woman between 50 and 59 years old in good health and CMV-seronegative.

The chain carries TRBV11-3 and TRBJ2-1, with 8 nucleotides matching TRBD1. V dropped 5 bases and J dropped 9; count of bases not matched to a gene: 6. The length of the CDR3 is 13 residues. Looked up from germline, CDR1 is SGHNT and CDR2 is YENEEA. In DNA, the CDR3 is TGTGCCAGCAGCATACAGGGGGACGGTGAGCAGTTCTTC. This gives the protein CASSIQGDGEQFF.

The chain is built from TRBV4-1 and TRBJ1-1; tentatively, D is TRBD1 (5 bases). Trimming took off 2 bases at V and 5 bases at J, with 18 bases between the two ends. CDR3 length: 16 residues. The germline V gene encodes CDR1 MGHRA and CDR2 YSYEKL. The DNA of the CDR3 is TGCGCCAGCAGCCAACTTATCATACAGGTTGGGACTGAAGCTTTCTTT. Amino acids: CASSQLIIQVGTEAFF.

The chain is built from TRBV7-7 and TRBJ2-1; 9 bases align to TRBD2. Germline V lookup: CDR1 SSHAT, CDR2 FNYEAQ (reference sequence). V gave up 1 base and J gave up 6 bases; unmatched junction bases: 4. This CDR3 spans 15 amino acids. CDR3 in amino acids: CASSLGTSVGNEQFF. The DNA for the CDR3 is TGTGCCAGCAGCTTAGGGACTAGCGTCGGCAATGAGCAGTTCTTC.

J is TRBJ2-1 and V is TRBV10-2; 8 bases align to TRBD2. Trimming took 6 bases from V and 12 from J; bases not matched to a gene: 22. Germline CDR1 and CDR2: WSHSY and SAAADI. The CDR3 runs to 17 residues. The CDR3: CASRAEEAGARAWVQFF. The CDR3 region has the DNA TGCGCCAGCAGGGCCGAGGAAGCGGGAGCGAGGGCATGGGTGCAGTTCTTC.

The V and J genes are TRBV13 and TRBJ1-1, with D unclear. Deletions cut 3 bases from V and 2 bases from J, with 13 bases between. Germline values: CDR1 PRHDT, CDR2 FYEKMQ (reference sequence). The CDR3 has 15 residues. CDR3 coding DNA: TGTGCCAGCAGCTTCTTTTTCCGGAGAAACACTGAAGCTTTCTTT. Translation gives CASSFFFRRNTEAFF. The full variable domain, in which reference TRBV13 and TRBJ1-1 provide the parts outside the CDR3, is AAGVIQSPRHLIKEKRETATLKCYPIPRHDTVYWYQQGPGQDPQFLISFYEKMQSDKGSIPDRFSAQQFSDYHSELNMSSLELGDSALYFCASSFFFRRNTEAFFGQGTRLTVV.

This rearrangement joins TRBV13 to TRBJ2-7; no definite D call. CDR3 size: 12 residues. Germline V gene sequence: CDR1 PRHDT, CDR2 FYEKMQ (reference sequence). Trimming stripped 2 bases from V and 2 bases from J, with 4 bases between. The CDR3 loop reads CASSLQTYEQYF. The CDR3 bases are TGTGCCAGCAGCTTACAGACCTACGAGCAGTACTTC.

The CDR3 protein is CASSVDGLAGSDTQYF. Here the CDR3 DNA reads TGTGCCAGCAGCGTAGATGGACTAGCGGGGTCAGATACGCAGTATTTT. This chain links TRBV9 with TRBJ2-3, with TRBD2 matching 12 bases. The CDR3 length is 16 residues. CDR1 SGDLS and CDR2 YYNGEE come from the germline V gene. The V segment lost 0 bases and the J segment 4 bases; nucleotides outside the gene matches: 3.

This chain links TRBV27 with TRBJ2-7, with 12 bases aligning to TRBD2. The J segment lost 4 bases and the V segment lost 2 bases, leaving 12 bases of the junction unmatched. In germline, CDR1 is MNHEY, CDR2 SMNVEV (reference sequence). The CDR3 length is 18 residues. CDR3 in amino acids: CASSLRLAGDRTPYEQYF. For the CDR3, the DNA is TGTGCCAGCAGTTTAAGACTAGCGGGAGACAGGACCCCGTACGAGCAGTACTTC.

The chain carries TRBV18 and TRBJ2-2; 9 positions match TRBD1. The germline CDR1 and CDR2 sequences are KGHSH and LQKENI. The J segment lost 5 bases and the V segment lost 1 base, leaving 2 bases of the junction unmatched. There are 15 residues in the CDR3. Here the CDR3 DNA reads TGTGCCAGCTCACCACAAGACAGGGGGACCGGGGAGCTGTTTTTT. Translated: CASSPQDRGTGELFF.

The J gene is TRBJ2-3, the V gene TRBV11-2; D unclear. The CDR3 has 13 residues. Germline-derived CDR1 and CDR2 are SGHAT and FQNNGV. Trimming pared 3 bases from V and 0 bases from J, leaving 4 bases between. CDR3 bases: TGTGCCAGCAGCTTGACTAGCACAGATACGCAGTATTTT. Encoded protein: CASSLTSTDTQYF.

This clone has more than one count but fewer than ten. The CDR3: CASSLEGGRWDYGYTF. The CDR3 DNA reads as TGTGCCAGCAGCTTAGAGGGGGGGCGCTGGGATTATGGCTACACCTTC. The chain carries TRBV13 and TRBJ1-2; D perhaps matches TRBD1 (6 bases). The V and J ends lost 1 base and 5 bases respectively, with 17 bases between them. The CDR3 is made up of 16 amino acids. The germline V gene encodes CDR1 PRHDT and CDR2 FYEKMQ (reference sequence).

This clone was observed a handful of times. CDR3 in DNA: TGTGCCAGCAGCCACCAGGACGGGGACACTGAAGCTTTCTTT. Translating it yields CASSHQDGDTEAFF. The chain has TRBV14 and TRBJ1-1; unclear D gene. Trimming removed 3 bases from V and 3 bases from J, with 11 bases in between. Germline V gives CDR1 SGHDN, CDR2 FVKESK. This CDR3 is built from 14 residues.

The chain is built from TRBV5-1 and TRBJ2-7, with D tentatively TRBD2 (6 bases). Germline V gene sequence: CDR1 SGHRS, CDR2 YFSETQ. This CDR3 spans 16 amino acids. V was trimmed by 4 bases and J by 4 bases, leaving 21 bases between them. In DNA form, the CDR3 reads TGCGCCAGCAGCGGACGGACTAACGGGGGTTGGTACGAGCAGTACTTC. Protein product: CASSGRTNGGWYEQYF.

The V and J genes are TRBV5-5 and TRBJ2-7; 10 bases are shared with TRBD2. The CDR3 has 15 residues. Germline V gene sequence: CDR1 SGHKS, CDR2 YYEKEE (reference sequence). The junction had 9 bases not matched to a gene; V was cut back by 3 bases and J by 6 bases. The CDR3 region is CASSSGLATTSEQYF. The CDR3 region has the DNA TGTGCCAGCAGCTCGGGACTAGCGACCACAAGCGAGCAGTACTTC.

In this sample, this clone turned up a few times. The chain is built from TRBV28 and TRBJ1-4, with a weak D call TRBD1 (6 bases). Trimming took 6 bases from V and 8 from J, leaving 19 bases between them. Germline V CDR1 and CDR2: MDHEN, SYDVKM. This CDR3 is built from 15 residues. CDR3 nucleotide sequence: TGTGCCAGCAGCCCGGAGGACAGTAAAACCGAAAAACTGTTTTTT. Residues: CASSPEDSKTEKLFF.

The J gene is TRBJ2-3, the V gene TRBV7-9; D is undetermined. This CDR3 spans 14 amino acids. Germline V lookup: CDR1 SEHNR, CDR2 FQNEAQ (reference sequence). Trimming cost V 0 bases and J 1 base, with 5 bases left between them. The CDR3 here is CASSLAYGTDTQYF. The CDR3 region has the DNA TGTGCCAGCAGCTTAGCATATGGCACAGATACGCAGTATTTT.

The chain employs TRBV6-6 and TRBJ2-5, with 7 bases matching TRBD1. Germline V gene data show CDR1 as MNHNY and CDR2 as SVGAGI (reference sequence). V shed 6 bases and J 4 bases; nucleotides not matched to a gene: 5. CDR3 length: 13 amino acids. CDR3 DNA sequence: TGTGCCAGCAGAAGGGACAGTCCAGAGACCCAGTACTTC. Protein sequence: CASRRDSPETQYF.

V and J are TRBV7-2 and TRBJ2-6, with a weak D call TRBD1 (6 bases). The V and J ends lost 4 bases and 0 bases respectively, with 10 bases between them. CDR3 length equals 16 residues. The germline CDR1 and CDR2 sequences are SGHTA and FQGNSA. This chain's CDR3 is CASSSGVSSGANVLTF. CDR3 DNA sequence: TGTGCCAGCAGCTCAGGGGTGAGCTCTGGGGCCAACGTCCTGACTTTC. Supplemented by reference TRBV7-2 and TRBJ2-6, the full variable domain reads GAGVSQSPSNKVTEKGKDVELRCDPISGHTALYWYRQSLGQGLEFLIYFQGNSAPDKSGLPSDRFSAERTGGSVSTLTIQRTQQEDSAVYLCASSSGVSSGANVLTFGAGSRLTVL.

The J gene is TRBJ2-5, the V gene TRBV20-1; TRBD2 is a possible D gene (5 bases). Germline V gene sequence: CDR1 DFQATT, CDR2 SNEGSKA (reference sequence). V lost 6 bases, J lost 4 bases, and 9 bases lay in between. This CDR3 has 11 residues. Here the CDR3 DNA reads TGCAGTGCCGAACTAGGAGAGACCCAGTACTTC. Protein sequence: CSAELGETQYF.

The V gene is TRBV25-1, the J gene TRBJ2-2; D may be TRBD2 (5 bases). Trimming took 5 bases from V and 6 from J, leaving 7 bases between them. This CDR3 contains 12 residues. Germline V gives CDR1 MGHDK, CDR2 SYGVNS. The CDR3 spells CASSPGSGELFF. CDR3 in DNA: TGTGCCAGCAGTCCGGGGTCCGGGGAGCTGTTTTTT.

There are a few counts of this clone. The rearrangement joins TRBV28 to TRBJ1-4, with a weak D call TRBD1 (5 bases). The V and J ends lost 5 bases and 7 bases respectively, with 17 bases between them. CDR1 MDHEN and CDR2 SYDVKM come from the germline V gene. The CDR3 runs 15 residues. CDR3 sequence reads: CASSIPGGGREKLFF. The CDR3 DNA reads as TGTGCCAGCAGTATACCTGGGGGGGGTCGTGAAAAACTGTTTTTT.